Each of the 23 T cell receptor beta chains below was sequenced from the same sample in a study of PD-1 blockade in mismatch repair-deficient tumors. Method: immunoSEQ multiplex PCR; TCRdb's copy keeps in-frame clones and lacks some. The table has tens of thousands of clones, around 80% seen once. Sequenced material: peripheral blood, taken 4 weeks after starting pembrolizumab. The receptors here all came from an adult with mismatch repair-deficient cancer.

The rearrangement links TRBV5-1 to TRBJ2-7, with TRBD2 matching 13 bases. The V gene's germline CDR1 is SGHRS and CDR2 YFSETQ. After removal of 4 bases from V and 6 bases from J, the junction contained 10 bases not matched to a gene. CDR3 length: 16 amino acids. The DNA for the CDR3 is TGCGCCAGCAGCCCCCCAGGACTAGCGGGAGTTACCGAGCAGTACTTC. Translated: CASSPPGLAGVTEQYF.

A few counts support this clone. The rearrangement joins TRBV7-6 to TRBJ1-1, with D unresolved. The CDR3 totals 14 residues. Germline-derived CDR1 and CDR2 are SGHVS and FNYEAQ. The V end was cut by 6 bases, the J end by 1 base, with 12 bases between. The CDR3 is CASSPEASNTEAFF. CDR3 nucleotide sequence: TGTGCCAGCAGTCCGGAGGCCTCGAACACTGAAGCTTTCTTT.

The V and J genes are TRBV18 and TRBJ2-1; D unresolved. Trimming took off 3 bases at V and 7 bases at J, with 16 bases between the two ends. The CDR3 is 15 amino acids. CDR1 is KGHSH and CDR2 is LQKENI in the germline V gene. The CDR3 DNA reads as TGTGCCAGCTCACCCATCCAGAAGGACGGAAATGAGCAGTTCTTC. It codes for CASSPIQKDGNEQFF.

This sequence joins TRBV19 and TRBJ2-2; 9 bases are shared with TRBD2. The CDR3 is 16 amino acids. J lost 3 bases, V lost 7 bases, and 9 bases had no gene match. CDR1 and CDR2 (germline): LNHDA, SQIVND (reference sequence). The CDR3 nucleotides read TGTGCCAGTATGGGACTAGCATTAAGGGACACCGGGGAGCTGTTTTTT. Translated, it gives CASMGLALRDTGELFF. The full variable domain, its missing parts supplied by reference TRBV19 and TRBJ2-2, is DGGITQSPKYLFRKEGQNVTLSCEQNLNHDAMYWYRQDPGQGLRLIYYSQIVNDFQKGDIAEGYSVSREKKESFPLTVTSAQKNPTAFYLCASMGLALRDTGELFFGEGSRLTVL.

This clone was seen a few times. The chain combines TRBV9 with TRBJ2-2; the D gene could be TRBD1 or TRBD2 (6 bases each). Trimming pared 4 bases from V and 5 bases from J, leaving 15 bases between. The V gene's germline CDR1 is SGDLS and CDR2 YYNGEE. This CDR3 has 15 amino acids. The CDR3 DNA reads as TGTGCCAGCAGCCCCTCGGGGGCCGAGACCGGGGAGCTGTTTTTT. Translating it yields CASSPSGAETGELFF. Complete variable domain (other parts from reference TRBV9 and TRBJ2-2): DSGVTQTPKHLITATGQRVTLRCSPRSGDLSVYWYQQSLDQGLQFLIQYYNGEERAKGNILERFSAQQFPDLHSELNLSSLELGDSALYFCASSPSGAETGELFFGEGSRLTVL.

The CDR3, as DNA: TGTGCCAGCAGCCCAAGGACAGGGGGCGCAATCAATGAGGGCTACACCTTC. This codes for CASSPRTGGAINEGYTF. The chain has TRBV11-3 and TRBJ1-2; 11 bases match TRBD1. This CDR3 has 17 residues. Germline CDR1 reads SGHNT; CDR2 reads YENEEA. The V and J ends lost 5 bases and 8 bases, in that order; junction bases with no gene match: 16. Supplemented by reference TRBV11-3 and TRBJ1-2, the full variable domain reads EAGVVQSPRYKIIEKKQPVAFWCNPISGHNTLYWYLQNLGQGPELLIRYENEEAVDDSQLPKDRFSAERLKGVDSTLKIQPAELGDSAVYLCASSPRTGGAINEGYTFGSGTRLTVV.

This chain uses TRBV11-2 with TRBJ1-3; D gene unclear. The germline CDR1 and CDR2 sequences are SGHAT and FQNNGV. The CDR3 contains 14 residues. V lost 1 base to trimming and J lost 7 bases, with 11 bases between them. The CDR3 loop reads CASSLAVAGNTIYF. CDR3 DNA sequence: TGTGCCAGCAGCTTAGCGGTTGCGGGGAACACCATATATTTT.

The chain has TRBV7-2 and TRBJ2-3; no clear D gene. Germline-derived CDR1 and CDR2 are SGHTA and FQGNSA. The CDR3 is 14 residues long. V was cut by 4 bases and J by 2 bases, with 10 bases left in between. This CDR3 reads CASSSVRPTDTQYF. CDR3 DNA sequence: TGTGCCAGCAGCTCCGTGAGACCCACAGATACGCAGTATTTT.

This clone appeared a few times. V usage is TRBV9 and J usage is TRBJ2-7; D is unclear. Deletions cut 0 bases from V and 8 bases from J, with 12 bases between. The germline V gene has CDR1 SGDLS and CDR2 YYNGEE. The CDR3 contains 13 residues. The CDR3 loop is CASSVDLDVKQYF. The CDR3 nucleotides read TGTGCCAGCAGCGTAGACCTTGATGTCAAGCAGTACTTC.

This clone occurred once. This chain links TRBV4-1 with TRBJ1-1; weak D call: TRBD1 (5 bases). The germline V gene has CDR1 MGHRA and CDR2 YSYEKL. The V end lost 7 bases, the J end lost 5 bases, and 17 bases lay between the germline ends. This CDR3 is built from 14 residues. CDR3 amino acids: CASTPTGFGTEAFF. CDR3 sequence (DNA): TGCGCCAGCACCCCAACAGGATTTGGGACTGAAGCTTTCTTT.

In this sample, this clone is medium-sized. This chain connects TRBV5-1 to TRBJ2-7, with no clear D. V lost 3 bases and J lost 2, with 0 bases in between. The CDR3 extends over 10 amino acids. Germline V gene sequence: CDR1 SGHRS, CDR2 YFSETQ. The CDR3 sequence is CASSSYEQYF. As DNA, the CDR3 is TGCGCCAGCAGCTCCTACGAGCAGTACTTC.

The gene calls are TRBV18 and TRBJ1-4; possible D gene TRBD1, 6 bases. CDR1 is KGHSH, CDR2 LQKENI, per germline. V was shortened by 0 bases and J by 6 bases, with 11 bases between the two germline ends. The CDR3 has 15 residues. CDR3 DNA sequence: TGTGCCAGCTCACCACCGAACAGGGCGGATGAAAAACTGTTTTTT. As protein: CASSPPNRADEKLFF. Based on the CDR3 plus reference TRBV18 and TRBJ1-4, the full variable domain is NAGVMQNPRHLVRRRGQEARLRCSPMKGHSHVYWYRQLPEEGLKFMVYLQKENIIDESGMPKERFSAEFPKEGPSILRIQQVVRGDSAAYFCASSPPNRADEKLFFGSGTQLSVL.

The chain uses TRBV4-1 and TRBJ1-5, with 7 bases matching TRBD1. The CDR3 is 13 residues long. V was pared by 5 bases and J by 7 bases, with 5 bases of the junction left unmatched. Germline CDR1 MGHRA, CDR2 YSYEKL. CDR3: CASSNSGGQPQHF. The CDR3 coding sequence is TGCGCCAGCAGCAATTCAGGGGGACAGCCCCAGCATTTT.

This chain connects TRBV6-6 to TRBJ2-7; TRBD1 is a possible D gene (5 bases). V was clipped by 5 bases and J by 4 bases, with 6 bases between them. Germline V gives CDR1 MNHNY, CDR2 SVGAGI (reference sequence). The CDR3 has 11 amino acids. The CDR3 DNA follows: TGTGCCAGCAGTAGGGGTTACGAGCAGTACTTC. Protein: CASSRGYEQYF.

CDR3 sequence: CASSSGRGEEKLFF. The CDR3 nucleotides read TGCGCCAGCAGCTCAGGGCGGGGGGAAGAAAAACTGTTTTTT. This chain uses TRBV5-1 with TRBJ1-4; weak D call: TRBD1 (5 bases). V was pared by 3 bases and J by 8 bases, with 14 bases between. Per germline, CDR1 SGHRS and CDR2 YFSETQ. CDR3 size: 14 residues. Full variable domain (missing parts from reference TRBV5-1 and TRBJ1-4): KAGVTQTPRYLIKTRGQQVTLSCSPISGHRSVSWYQQTPGQGLQFLFEYFSETQRNKGNFPGRFSGRQFSNSRSEMNVSTLELGDSALYLCASSSGRGEEKLFFGSGTQLSVL.

This clone has a handful of counts. The chain employs TRBV11-1 and TRBJ2-1; D possibly corresponds to TRBD2 (6 bases). CDR3 size: 14 residues. The V gene lost 4 bases and the J gene lost 7 bases, with 14 bases spanning the gap. The V gene's germline CDR1 is SGHAT and CDR2 FQDESV (reference sequence). The CDR3 DNA is TGTGCCAGCAGCTACCGGGCTAGCGAAAATGAGCAGTTCTTC. Translation: CASSYRASENEQFF. Variable domain in full (rest from reference TRBV11-1 and TRBJ2-1): EAEVAQSPRYKITEKSQAVAFWCDPISGHATLYWYRQILGQGPELLVQFQDESVVDDSQLPKDRFSAERLKGVDSTLKIQPAELGDSAMYLCASSYRASENEQFFGPGTRLTVL.

This clone has only one observation. The gene calls are TRBV2 and TRBJ1-4; the D is unclear. The CDR3 consists of 12 residues. Germline values: CDR1 SNHLY, CDR2 FYNNEI. V was shortened by 6 bases and J by 8 bases, with 10 bases between the two germline ends. The CDR3 is CASRVQVEKLFF. The CDR3 bases are TGTGCCAGCAGAGTCCAGGTGGAAAAACTGTTTTTT.

This clone has just a few counts. The V and J genes are TRBV6-4 and TRBJ2-5; 8 nucleotides line up with TRBD1. This CDR3 has 16 amino acids. V lost 3 bases to trimming and J lost 5 bases; unmatched junction nucleotides: 11. The germline gives CDR1 MRHNA, CDR2 SNTAGT. This chain's CDR3 is CASSERGQVRRETQYF. DNA for the CDR3: TGTGCCAGCAGTGAGAGGGGACAGGTAAGAAGGGAGACCCAGTACTTC.

The chain carries TRBV11-2 and TRBJ2-1; 8 positions match TRBD2. Unmatched junction bases numbered 3, after V lost 5 bases and J lost 0 bases. This CDR3 region has 15 residues. Germline V gene sequence: CDR1 SGHAT, CDR2 FQNNGV. The chain's CDR3 is CASSATSGSYNEQFF. Here the CDR3 DNA reads TGTGCCAGCAGCGCAACTAGCGGCTCCTACAATGAGCAGTTCTTC.

The J gene is TRBJ2-1, the V gene TRBV7-3; TRBD2 might be the D (6 bases). The CDR3 has 16 residues. In germline, CDR1 is SGHTA, CDR2 FQGTGA. Between the trimmed V and J ends, which lost 5 bases and 5 bases, there was a span of 19 bases. Written as DNA, the CDR3 is TGTGCCAGCAGCGCCCGTGGCGGGGCCACCGACAATGAGCAGTTCTTC. Protein: CASSARGGATDNEQFF.

This clone was seen more than once but under ten times. This chain joins TRBV2 and TRBJ1-1; 8 bases are a match to TRBD1. The J segment lost 10 bases and the V segment lost 2 bases, leaving 9 bases of the junction unmatched. There are 14 residues in the CDR3. Germline V lookup: CDR1 SNHLY, CDR2 FYNNEI. CDR3 sequence: CASSEMRQGASAFF. In DNA, the CDR3 is TGTGCCAGCAGTGAAATGAGGCAGGGGGCGTCAGCTTTCTTT.

The chain couples TRBV10-2 to TRBJ1-1; the D is unclear. V dropped 1 base and J dropped 1 base, with 4 bases sitting between them. The CDR3 loop spans 13 amino acids. The germline gives CDR1 WSHSY, CDR2 SAAADI. Here the CDR3 DNA reads TGCGCCAGCAGTGAGTTGTGGAACACTGAAGCTTTCTTT. Its protein product is CASSELWNTEAFF.

CDR3 loop: CASSLTAASSDTQYF. CDR3 nucleotides: TGTGCCAGCAGCTTAACGGCGGCTAGCTCAGATACGCAGTATTTT. V is TRBV7-3 and J is TRBJ2-3, with D perhaps TRBD2 (5 bases). Germline V gene data show CDR1 as SGHTA and CDR2 as FQGTGA. This CDR3 contains 15 residues. Trimming shortened V by 0 bases and J by 4 bases, and 11 bases separated the two germline ends.